These 9 T cell receptor beta chains originate from one sample sequenced in a study of T-cell reconstitution after alpha-beta-depleted transplantation in children. Preparation of the TCRbeta library involved a method that used unique molecular identifiers. TCRdb reprocessed the PCR reads via MiXCR and lists one record per CDR3 protein. The sample has 420,000 or so distinct CDR3 sequences, about 11% seen once; the top ten hold 5% to 6.5%. The sample here was PBMCs from the stem cell graft donor, taken from the stem cell graft. The receptors come from a human donor who donated a stem cell graft to a child with acute myeloid leukemia.

In this sample, this clonotype turned up many times. Mismatch with germline at one junction end may stem from a read error. This sequence joins TRBV5-1 and TRBJ2-2; D is unclear. Germline V gives CDR1 SGHRS, CDR2 YFSETQ. The CDR3 has 13 residues. CDR3 nucleotides: TGTGCCAGCAGTCTGCTCGGCACCGGGGAGCTGTTTTTT. Protein: CASSLLGTGELFF.

There are many counts of this clonotype. The chain carries TRBV5-1 and TRBJ1-4; the D gene is possibly TRBD1 (5 bases). The CDR3 has 15 residues. CDR1 is SGHRS and CDR2 is YFSETQ in the germline V gene. Trimming cost V 2 bases and J 7 bases, with 15 bases left between them. The CDR3 is CASSFTGTNGEKLFF. CDR3 nucleotides: TGCGCCAGCAGCTTTACCGGGACGAATGGTGAAAAACTGTTTTTT.

The chain combines TRBV7-9 with TRBJ2-2; 13 nucleotides line up with TRBD2. The CDR3 is 15 amino acids. CDR1 and CDR2 from the germline V gene are SEHNR and FQNEAQ (reference sequence). The V segment lost 5 bases and the J segment 10 bases; nucleotides outside the gene matches: 7. The CDR3 DNA reads as TGTGCCAGCAGCCGGCGTGGGACTAGCGGGGAGGAGCTGTTTTTT. This gives the protein CASSRRGTSGEELFF.

This clonotype has just a few counts. The gene calls are TRBV7-2 and TRBJ2-5, with 8 positions matching TRBD1. This CDR3 has 16 residues. Germline V gene data show CDR1 as SGHTA and CDR2 as FQGNSA. The trim removed 4 bases at V and 4 bases at J, leaving 11 bases unmatched. The CDR3 here is CASSYTRGPSTETQYF. DNA of the CDR3: TGTGCCAGCAGCTACACCAGGGGGCCCTCAACAGAGACCCAGTACTTC.

This chain connects TRBV6-5 to TRBJ1-4, with a weak D call TRBD1 (6 bases). The V end lost 0 bases, the J end lost 7 bases, and 12 bases lay between the germline ends. Germline CDR1 reads MNHEY; CDR2 reads SVGAGI. The CDR3 length is 15 residues. The chain's CDR3 is CASSYSPGAGEKLFF. CDR3 nucleotides: TGTGCCAGCAGTTACTCGCCAGGGGCGGGTGAAAAACTGTTTTTT.

This clonotype was observed a handful of times. The chain links TRBV7-6 to TRBJ1-5; D is unclear. Germline V gene sequence: CDR1 SGHVS, CDR2 FNYEAQ. The CDR3 spans 14 residues. V dropped 2 bases and J dropped 5 bases, with 10 bases sitting between them. CDR3 sequence reads: CASSLSAQHQPQHF. The CDR3 region has the DNA TGTGCCAGCAGCTTATCGGCTCAACATCAGCCCCAGCATTTT.

This clonotype was seen only a few times. The chain links TRBV6-5 to TRBJ2-5; 8 nucleotides agree with TRBD2. V gave up 4 bases and J gave up 5 bases; unmatched junction bases: 3. Germline assignment: CDR1 MNHEY and CDR2 SVGAGI. The CDR3 sequence is 13 residues long. The CDR3 here is CASSWGGRETQYF. CDR3 coding DNA: TGTGCCAGCAGTTGGGGCGGGAGGGAGACCCAGTACTTC.

The table lists this clonotype with many counts. V usage is TRBV6-6 and J usage is TRBJ2-7, with D possibly being TRBD1 (5 bases). Germline V lookup: CDR1 MNHNY, CDR2 SVGAGI (reference sequence). V was cut by 5 bases and J by 5 bases, with 7 bases left in between. This CDR3 region has 11 residues. CDR3 residues: CASSLGDEQYV. CDR3 in DNA: TGTGCCAGCAGTCTAGGGGACGAGCAGTACGTC.

This clonotype was picked up one time. This sequence joins TRBV6-1 and TRBJ2-3; 8 positions match TRBD2. V lost 7 bases to trimming and J lost 1 base; unmatched junction nucleotides: 13. The CDR3 loop spans 17 amino acids. Per the germline V gene, CDR1 is MNHNS and CDR2 is SASEGT. CDR3 DNA sequence: TGTGCCAGCACTAGGGGCCTAGCGGGCGCTCGCACAGATACGCAGTATTTT. Translating it yields CASTRGLAGARTDTQYF.